These 21 T cell receptor beta chains share one sample of origin, sequenced in a study of blood T cell repertoires in COVID-19. TCRdb keeps only in-frame clones here, not all; method: immunoSEQ multiplex PCR. The sample consists of about 180,000 clones, around 88% of them appearing once. Sequencing was done on a sample of peripheral blood. The receptors originated from a woman aged 25 to 39 with acute or convalescent COVID-19.

This clone appeared a single time. The chain joins TRBV3-1 (or the pseudogene TRBV3-2) to TRBJ1-2; D gene uncertain. V lost 0 bases to trimming and J lost 8 bases, with 13 bases between them. From germline, CDR1 is LGHDT and CDR2 YNNKEL (reference sequence). The CDR3 covers 14 residues. CDR3 DNA sequence: TGTGCCAGCAGCCAAGATCTGGCGCCGGGGGGCTACACCTTC. Translated, it gives CASSQDLAPGGYTF.

This chain joins TRBV5-1 and TRBJ2-2; 7 nucleotides line up with TRBD2. V lost 2 bases and J lost 7; bases outside the gene matches: 8. The CDR3 is made up of 15 amino acids. Germline V gene lookup returns CDR1 SGHRS and CDR2 YFSETQ. The CDR3 protein is CASSLTAGSYGELFF. Written as DNA, the CDR3 is TGCGCCAGCAGCTTAACAGCGGGAAGTTACGGGGAGCTGTTTTTT.

The V call is TRBV28, the J call TRBJ2-7; possibly TRBD2 for D (6 bases). V dropped 8 bases and J dropped 3 bases, with 11 bases sitting between them. CDR3 length: 12 residues. The germline V gene has CDR1 MDHEN and CDR2 SYDVKM. The CDR3 DNA reads as TGTGCCAGCCAGGGAGGTCTCTACGAGCAGTACTTC. It encodes CASQGGLYEQYF.

The genes are TRBV5-1 and TRBJ2-7, with D tentatively TRBD2 (5 bases). V lost 6 bases and J 4 bases, leaving 11 bases between the germline ends. Per germline, CDR1 SGHRS and CDR2 YFSETQ. The CDR3 has 12 residues. CDR3 nucleotides: TGCGCCAGCACGCCGGGCGGGTACGAGCAGTACTTC. Translating gives CASTPGGYEQYF. The whole variable domain, filled in from reference TRBV5-1 and TRBJ2-7, reads KAGVTQTPRYLIKTRGQQVTLSCSPISGHRSVSWYQQTPGQGLQFLFEYFSETQRNKGNFPGRFSGRQFSNSRSEMNVSTLELGDSALYLCASTPGGYEQYFGPGTRLTVT.

The chain recombines TRBV2 with TRBJ2-7, with TRBD2 identical over 8 bases. CDR1 is SNHLY, CDR2 FYNNEI, per germline. The CDR3 is 18 residues long. The V and J ends lost 1 base and 1 base, in that order; junction bases with no gene match: 12. Written as DNA, the CDR3 is TGTGCCAGCAGTGAAGTTCCCCCCCTTAGCGGGACTTCCTACGAGCAGTACTTC. Protein product: CASSEVPPLSGTSYEQYF.

This chain connects TRBV5-1 to TRBJ2-3, with D tentatively TRBD1 (5 bases). The V end lost 0 bases, the J end lost 0 bases, and 11 bases lay between the germline ends. CDR1 is SGHRS, CDR2 YFSETQ, per germline. The CDR3 sequence is 16 residues long. In DNA, the CDR3 is TGCGCCAGCAGCTTGGGTACAGGCTCTAGCACAGATACGCAGTATTTT. Protein: CASSLGTGSSTDTQYF.

The chain uses TRBV3-1 (or the pseudogene TRBV3-2) and TRBJ2-5; 10 bases are shared with TRBD2. V shed 5 bases, J shed 1 base, and the junction held 4 bases outside the gene matches. The CDR3 covers 15 residues. Germline CDR1 and CDR2: LGHDT and YNNKEL (reference sequence). The CDR3 loop reads CASSEREGFQETQYF. Here the CDR3 DNA reads TGTGCCAGCAGCGAGCGGGAGGGCTTCCAAGAGACCCAGTACTTC.

The chain has TRBV7-9 and TRBJ2-5; 9 nucleotides line up with TRBD1. Germline CDR1 SEHNR, CDR2 FQNEAQ (reference sequence). V lost 2 bases to trimming and J lost 5 bases; unmatched junction nucleotides: 18. The CDR3 consists of 19 residues. The CDR3 loop is CASSLLPGQGGISPETQYF. The CDR3 DNA is TGTGCCAGCAGCTTACTGCCGGGACAGGGAGGCATAAGTCCGGAGACCCAGTACTTC.

The rearrangement uses TRBV7-8 and TRBJ1-2; 10 positions agree with TRBD1. In germline, CDR1 is SGHVS, CDR2 FQNEAQ. Trimming at V came to 2 bases and at J to 1 base, leaving 7 bases not matched to a gene. The length of the CDR3 is 17 residues. The CDR3 loop is CASSLLTGGAFNYGYTF. The CDR3 nucleotides are TGTGCCAGCAGCTTATTGACAGGGGGCGCATTTAACTATGGCTACACCTTC.

The rearrangement links TRBV27 to TRBJ2-7; 7 bases are a match to TRBD2. The CDR3 contains 13 residues. The J segment lost 7 bases and the V segment lost 2 bases, leaving 5 bases of the junction unmatched. CDR1 MNHEY and CDR2 SMNVEV come from the germline V gene (reference sequence). The CDR3 protein is CASSLAGAQEQYF. The CDR3 bases are TGTGCCAGCAGTTTAGCGGGAGCCCAAGAGCAGTACTTC.

The gene calls are TRBV4-1 and TRBJ1-4; TRBD1 matches 10 bases. The CDR3 has 13 amino acids. V trimming: 4 bases; J trimming: 15 bases; junction bases outside the gene matches: 8. Germline loops: CDR1 MGHRA, CDR2 YSYEKL. This CDR3 reads CASSRGQGDKVFF. In DNA form, the CDR3 reads TGCGCCAGCAGCCGCGGACAGGGGGATAAAGTGTTTTTT.

This clone was counted only a few times. V gene TRBV4-2 combines with J gene TRBJ2-3; 7 bases align to TRBD2. CDR1 and CDR2 from the germline V gene are LGHNA and YNFKEQ. V shed 0 bases and J 4 bases; nucleotides not matched to a gene: 10. The CDR3 runs 17 residues. CDR3 sequence reads: CASSQDPGTTGADTQYF. The CDR3 DNA reads TGTGCCAGCAGCCAAGATCCGGGGACTACGGGGGCAGATACGCAGTATTTT.

This chain links TRBV7-9 with TRBJ2-5; 11 bases fit TRBD2. The V segment lost 5 bases and the J segment 5 bases; nucleotides outside the gene matches: 7. The CDR3 length is 15 residues. From germline, CDR1 is SEHNR and CDR2 FQNEAQ (reference sequence). CDR3 protein: CASSTSTSGIETQYF. CDR3 DNA sequence: TGTGCCAGCAGCACGTCGACTAGCGGGATTGAGACCCAGTACTTC.

CDR3 bases: TGTGCCAGCAGCTTACCCAGGGGGCTAAATGGAAACACCATATATTTT. This sequence encodes CASSLPRGLNGNTIYF. This chain links TRBV7-9 with TRBJ1-3; 8 nucleotides match TRBD1. The CDR3 totals 16 residues. V was pared by 2 bases and J by 3 bases, with 6 bases of the junction left unmatched. Germline V gives CDR1 SEHNR, CDR2 FQNEAQ (reference sequence).

The CDR3 sequence: CASGEQVRSGNTIYF. The CDR3 coding sequence is TGTGCCAGCGGAGAACAGGTCCGCTCTGGAAACACCATATATTTT. The chain links TRBV18 to TRBJ1-3; perhaps TRBD1 as D (5 bases). Per the germline V gene, CDR1 is KGHSH and CDR2 is LQKENI. The germline V and J ends were trimmed by 8 bases and 0 bases, with 14 bases remaining between them. This CDR3 region has 15 residues. The complete variable domain, with remaining parts taken from reference TRBV18 and TRBJ1-3, reads NAGVMQNPRHLVRRRGQEARLRCSPMKGHSHVYWYRQLPEEGLKFMVYLQKENIIDESGMPKERFSAEFPKEGPSILRIQQVVRGDSAAYFCASGEQVRSGNTIYFGEGSWLTVV.

A single count supports this clone. V gene TRBV5-1 combines with J gene TRBJ2-3, with D unclear. This CDR3 spans 16 amino acids. Trimming took 0 bases from V and 0 from J, leaving 11 bases between them. Germline V CDR1 and CDR2: SGHRS, YFSETQ. The DNA of the CDR3 is TGCGCCAGCAGCTTGGGGAGTGCCACTAGCACAGATACGCAGTATTTT. Its protein is CASSLGSATSTDTQYF.

This chain joins TRBV28 and TRBJ1-1; D ambiguous. V lost 8 bases to trimming and J lost 4 bases, with 17 bases between them. The CDR3 extends over 14 amino acids. Looked up from germline, CDR1 is MDHEN and CDR2 is SYDVKM. This CDR3 is CASGLPGIVTEAFF. The CDR3 bases are TGTGCCAGCGGGCTACCGGGAATCGTCACTGAAGCTTTCTTT. The variable domain in full, completed from reference TRBV28 and TRBJ1-1, reads DVKVTQSSRYLVKRTGEKVFLECVQDMDHENMFWYRQDPGLGLRLIYFSYDVKMKEKGDIPEGYSVSREKKERFSLILESASTNQTSMYLCASGLPGIVTEAFFGQGTRLTVV.

J is TRBJ2-7 and V is TRBV29-1; 7 bases align to TRBD1. The V gene end was trimmed by 0 bases and the J gene end by 0 bases; junction bases not matched to a gene: 8. The CDR3 is 16 residues long. Looked up from germline, CDR1 is SQVTM and CDR2 is ANQGSEA. In nucleotides, the CDR3 is TGCAGCGTTGAAGATCCTACAGGGGTTGGCTCCTACGAGCAGTACTTC. The encoded protein is CSVEDPTGVGSYEQYF.

J is TRBJ2-3 and V is TRBV30; D unclear. Between the trimmed V and J ends, which lost 1 base and 0 bases, there was a span of 8 bases. Germline lookup yields CDR1 GTSNPN and CDR2 SVGIG (reference sequence). The CDR3 has 14 residues. DNA of the CDR3: TGTGCCTGGAGTGGCGTAACTAGCACAGATACGCAGTATTTT. It specifies CAWSGVTSTDTQYF.

In the case of this clone: The junction departs from germline at one end; a sequencing error may be responsible. The rearrangement links TRBV7-7 to TRBJ2-2; TRBD1 matches at 7 bases. Per the germline V gene, CDR1 is SSHAT and CDR2 is FNYEAQ (reference sequence). The CDR3 runs 15 residues. CDR3: CASSPGTAKTGELFF. CDR3 sequence (DNA): TGTGCTAGCAGCCCCGGGACAGCCAAAACCGGGGAGCTGTTTTTT.

The V call is TRBV10-3, the J call TRBJ1-2, with no clear D. Trimming cost V 2 bases and J 9 bases, with 10 bases left between them. CDR3 length: 12 amino acids. Germline CDR1 reads ENHRY; CDR2 reads SYGVKD. Here the CDR3 DNA reads TGTGCCATCAGTGAGGTCTTGGCCAGCTACACCTTC. Translated: CAISEVLASYTF.